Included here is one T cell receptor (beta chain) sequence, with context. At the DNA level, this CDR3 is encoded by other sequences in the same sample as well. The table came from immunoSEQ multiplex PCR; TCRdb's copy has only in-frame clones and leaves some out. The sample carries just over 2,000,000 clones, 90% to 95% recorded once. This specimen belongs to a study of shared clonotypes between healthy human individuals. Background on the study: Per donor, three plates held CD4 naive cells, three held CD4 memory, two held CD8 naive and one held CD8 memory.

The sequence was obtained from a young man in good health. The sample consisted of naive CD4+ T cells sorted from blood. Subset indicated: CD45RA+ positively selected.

The CDR3 DNA follows: TGCGCCAGCAGCTTACAGGGGCCTAGCACAGATACGCAGTATTTT. Amino acids: CASSLQGPSTDTQYF. The chain is built from TRBV5-1 and TRBJ2-3, with 7 bases identical to TRBD1. Germline lookup yields CDR1 SGHRS and CDR2 YFSETQ. The CDR3 runs to 15 residues. V was pared by 2 bases and J by 0 bases, with 3 bases of the junction left unmatched.